The rows below give T cell receptor beta chains drawn from one sample of a study of T cell responses to AZD1222 COVID-19 vaccine. The protocol was immunoSEQ multiplex PCR, while the TCRdb copy is restricted to in-frame clones and leaves out a portion. Of 140,000 to 150,000 clones listed, 91% are singletons. The specimen was peripheral blood, collected 28 days after the second AZD1222 dose. All receptors come from an adult who received the AZD1222 COVID-19 vaccine. The CDR3 runs from the conserved cysteine through the conserved F or W. A D gene is named only where the DNA matches it firmly. Clone size is not always given. Where it is, it says once, few, many or a class for expanded clones.

size: .
length: 12
J: TRBJ1-3
V: TRBV29-1
D: .
DNA: TGCAGCGTTGATGGGGCAGGAAACACCATATATTTT
CDR3: CSVDGAGNTIYF

size: .
length: 13
J: TRBJ2-2
V: TRBV2
D: .
DNA: TGTGTCAGCAGTGACGTGAACACCGGGGAGCTGTTTTTT
CDR3: CVSSDVNTGELFF

size: few
length: 15
J: TRBJ2-7
V: TRBV27
D: TRBD2
DNA: TGTGCCAGCAGTTTAACCGGGACTAGTCTATACGAGCAGTACTTC
CDR3: CASSLTGTSLYEQYF

size: .
length: 12
J: TRBJ1-5
V: TRBV27
D: .
DNA: TGTGCCAGCAAGAGAGGGAATCAGCCCCAGCATTTT
CDR3: CASKRGNQPQHF

size: .
length: 13
J: TRBJ1-1
V: TRBV25-1
D: .
DNA: TGTGCCAGCAGTGAAAGGGACTTGGGTGAAGCTTTCTTT
CDR3: CASSERDLGEAFF

size: .
length: 14
J: TRBJ1-4
V: TRBV2
D: TRBD1
DNA: TGTGCCAGCAGGGCGACAGGGGCTAATGAAAAACTGTTTTTT
CDR3: CASRATGANEKLFF

size: .
length: 18
J: TRBJ2-6
V: TRBV7-9
D: TRBD1
DNA: TGTGCCAGCAGCCGACAGGGAAGGGCCTTCTCTGGGGCCAACGTCCTGACTTTC
CDR3: CASSRQGRAFSGANVLTF

size: .
length: 15
J: TRBJ2-1
V: TRBV7-7
D: TRBD2
DNA: TGTGCTAGCAGCCCCCGAGGGGACTATAACAATGAGCAGTTCTTC
CDR3: CASSPRGDYNNEQFF

size: .
length: 14
J: TRBJ2-3
V: TRBV11-2
D: TRBD1
DNA: TGTGCCAGCAGCTCGACAGGGGGTTGGGGTACGCAGTATTTT
CDR3: CASSSTGGWGTQYF

size: .
length: 12
J: TRBJ1-2
V: TRBV30
D: .
DNA: TGTGCCTGGAGTGCGGATTTTCGGGGCTACACCTTC
CDR3: CAWSADFRGYTF

size: .
length: 15
J: TRBJ2-3
V: TRBV27
D: .
DNA: TGTGCCAGTTCCGGGACCTACCAAGGCACAGATACGCAGTATTTT
CDR3: CASSGTYQGTDTQYF

size: .
length: 13
J: TRBJ1-2
V: TRBV5-1
D: TRBD1
DNA: TGCGCCAGCTCAGGGGGGCTGGACTATGGCTACACCTTC
CDR3: CASSGGLDYGYTF

size: few
length: 14
J: TRBJ2-3
V: TRBV11-3
D: .
DNA: TGTGCCAGCAGCTTATCGGGAAGCACAGATACGCAGTATTTT
CDR3: CASSLSGSTDTQYF

size: .
length: 18
J: TRBJ2-1
V: TRBV19
D: .
DNA: TGTGCCAGTAGTCCCTACCGGTGGGGCAGGGCCTCCTACAATGAGCAGTTCTTC
CDR3: CASSPYRWGRASYNEQFF

size: .
length: 12
J: TRBJ1-2
V: TRBV6-1
D: .
DNA: TGTGCCAGCAGTGATTACCGGGACGGCTACACCTTC
CDR3: CASSDYRDGYTF

size: .
length: 16
J: TRBJ2-4
V: TRBV27
D: .
DNA: TGTGCCAGCAGTTTCATGTCCCCCTCGGCCAAAAACATTCAGTACTTC
CDR3: CASSFMSPSAKNIQYF

size: .
length: 13
J: TRBJ1-1
V: TRBV5-8
D: .
DNA: TGTGCCAGCAGCTTCGGGGGAAACACTGAAGCTTTCTTT
CDR3: CASSFGGNTEAFF

size: .
length: 16
J: TRBJ2-1
V: TRBV4-3
D: TRBD2
DNA: TGCGCCAGCAGCCAAGATAAGGGGCGGGGGGGGAATGAGCAGTTCTTC
CDR3: CASSQDKGRGGNEQFF

size: few
length: 13
J: TRBJ2-1
V: TRBV2
D: .
DNA: TGTGCCAGCAGTGAACAGGGGATGGGTGAGCAGTTCTTC
CDR3: CASSEQGMGEQFF

size: once
length: 15
J: TRBJ1-2
V: TRBV6-1
D: .
DNA: TGTGCCAGCAGTGAACCGACAGCCCACCACTATGGCTACACCTTC
CDR3: CASSEPTAHHYGYTF

size: .
length: 15
J: TRBJ1-2
V: TRBV7-9
D: TRBD1
DNA: TGTGCCAGCAGTCCGAGACAGGGAGTGAAATTTGGCTACACCTTC
CDR3: CASSPRQGVKFGYTF

size: .
length: 10
J: TRBJ1-1
V: TRBV2
D: .
DNA: TGTGCCAGCGGAGACACTGAAGCTTTCTTT
CDR3: CASGDTEAFF

size: .
length: 19
J: TRBJ1-5
V: TRBV18
D: TRBD1
DNA: TGTGCCAGCTCACCAGGAAGGGACAGGGTAGAACGGAGCAATCAGCCCCAGCATTTT
CDR3: CASSPGRDRVERSNQPQHF

size: .
length: 15
J: TRBJ2-2
V: TRBV7-8
D: .
DNA: TGTGCCAGCAGCACCGTTAGGGGTTACACCGGGGAGCTGTTTTTT
CDR3: CASSTVRGYTGELFF

size: .
length: 12
J: TRBJ1-1
V: TRBV7-3
D: .
DNA: TGTGCCAGCAGCTTAAGGTATGCGGAAGCTTTCTTT
CDR3: CASSLRYAEAFF

size: .
length: 13
J: TRBJ1-6
V: TRBV19
D: TRBD1
DNA: TGTGCCACCCAACAACAGGGGAATTCACCCCTCCACTTT
CDR3: CATQQQGNSPLHF

size: .
length: 12
J: TRBJ2-5
V: TRBV9
D: .
DNA: TGTGCCAGCAGCGCCTCCCAAGAGACCCAGTACTTC
CDR3: CASSASQETQYF

size: .
length: 15
J: TRBJ1-4
V: TRBV3-1/TRBV3-2
D: TRBD1
DNA: TGTGCCAGCAGCCCAAGACAGGGGGTCGGTGAAAAACTGTTTTTT
CDR3: CASSPRQGVGEKLFF

size: .
length: 13
J: TRBJ1-1
V: TRBV5-4
D: .
DNA: TGTGCCAGCAGCGGGACCGAGAACACTGAAGCTTTCTTT
CDR3: CASSGTENTEAFF

size: .
length: 15
J: TRBJ1-4
V: TRBV27
D: TRBD1
DNA: TGTGCCAGCAGTTTTTTCGGACAGGGGGCTGAAAAACTGTTTTTT
CDR3: CASSFFGQGAEKLFF

size: .
length: 14
J: TRBJ2-7
V: TRBV5-1
D: .
DNA: TGCGCCAGCTCATGGGGACAGTTGGGGGGAGAGCAGTACTTC
CDR3: CASSWGQLGGEQYF

size: .
length: 15
J: TRBJ2-7
V: TRBV19
D: .
DNA: TGTGCCAGTAGTATTTCGGTCGAACCTTATTACGAGCAGTACTTC
CDR3: CASSISVEPYYEQYF

size: .
length: 14
J: TRBJ2-1
V: TRBV19
D: TRBD1
DNA: TGTGCCAGTAAGGGGACAGGGCGGGACAATGAGCAGTTCTTC
CDR3: CASKGTGRDNEQFF